These 26 T cell receptor beta chains came from one sample sequenced in a study of blood T cell repertoires in COVID-19. Some clones are missing from TCRdb's copy, which holds only in-frame ones; the method was immunoSEQ multiplex PCR. This repertoire shows hundreds of thousands of clones, around 90% found once; its top ten account for more than 5.5%. The sequenced sample was peripheral blood. Receptor source: a man aged 60 to 75 who had recovered from COVID-19.

The chain recombines TRBV20-1 with TRBJ2-5; D remains ambiguous. Germline-derived CDR1 and CDR2 are DFQATT and SNEGSKA (reference sequence). There are 11 residues in the CDR3. V lost 2 bases, J lost 5 bases, and 6 bases lay in between. Written as DNA, the CDR3 is TGCAGTGCTAGACTCTACGAGACCCAGTACTTC. Amino acids: CSARLYETQYF.

The chain links TRBV3-1 (or the pseudogene TRBV3-2) to TRBJ2-1; D ambiguous. This CDR3 spans 17 amino acids. Germline-derived CDR1 and CDR2 are LGHDT and YNNKEL (reference sequence). V lost 0 bases to trimming and J lost 0 bases, with 12 bases between them. The CDR3 spells CASSQESPRSSYNEQFF. CDR3 bases: TGTGCCAGCAGCCAAGAGAGTCCGAGGAGCTCCTACAATGAGCAGTTCTTC.

In this sample, this clone turned up once. The chain is built from TRBV29-1 and TRBJ2-2; the match to TRBD1 covers 10 bases. Germline V gene sequence: CDR1 SQVTM, CDR2 ANQGSEA. The CDR3 is 13 residues long. Losses at the gene ends were 7 bases for V and 6 bases for J; bases not matched to a gene: 5. The CDR3 sequence is CSADRGRAGELFF. DNA for the CDR3: TGCAGCGCCGACAGGGGGCGGGCCGGGGAGCTGTTTTTT.

The chain is built from TRBV19 and TRBJ1-5; possible D gene TRBD1, 5 bases. The CDR3 is 15 amino acids. Germline V gene data show CDR1 as LNHDA and CDR2 as SQIVND (reference sequence). V was pared by 1 base and J by 2 bases, with 9 bases between. The CDR3 sequence is CASSIGAGGNQPQHF. The CDR3 DNA reads as TGTGCCAGTAGTATAGGAGCGGGGGGCAATCAGCCCCAGCATTTT.

The chain recombines TRBV2 with TRBJ1-2; 9 positions match TRBD1. The trim removed 3 bases at V and 4 bases at J, leaving 6 bases unmatched. Germline values: CDR1 SNHLY, CDR2 FYNNEI. The CDR3 is made up of 15 amino acids. The CDR3 region has the DNA TGTGCCAGCAGTGATCTCGGACAGGGGATCTATGGCTACACCTTC. Protein sequence: CASSDLGQGIYGYTF.

The chain couples TRBV11-3 to TRBJ2-3; 7 positions match TRBD1. The J segment lost 2 bases and the V segment lost 5 bases, leaving 4 bases of the junction unmatched. Germline V gives CDR1 SGHNT, CDR2 YENEEA. The CDR3 has 14 amino acids. CDR3 protein: CASSRGQPTDTQYF. The CDR3 coding sequence is TGTGCCAGCAGCCGGGGACAGCCCACAGATACGCAGTATTTT.

The J gene is TRBJ1-2, the V gene TRBV12-3 or TRBV12-4; D is undetermined. Trimming removed 6 bases from V and 4 bases from J, with 9 bases in between. CDR3 length: 12 residues. CDR3 region: CASSSYLYGYTF. In DNA, the CDR3 is TGTGCCAGCAGCTCCTACCTCTATGGCTACACCTTC.

The gene calls are TRBV2 and TRBJ1-5; D is unresolved. CDR1 is SNHLY and CDR2 is FYNNEI in the germline V gene. The CDR3 runs to 13 residues. The germline V and J ends were trimmed by 5 bases and 1 base, with 6 bases remaining between them. In nucleotides, the CDR3 is TGTGCCAGCAGTCGACAAAGCAATCAGCCCCAGCATTTT. Protein sequence: CASSRQSNQPQHF. Full variable domain (rest looked up from reference TRBV2 and TRBJ1-5): EPEVTQTPSHQVTQMGQEVILRCVPISNHLYFYWYRQILGQKVEFLVSFYNNEISEKSEIFDDQFSVERPDGSNFTLKIRSTKLEDSAMYFCASSRQSNQPQHFGDGTRLSIL.

J is TRBJ1-2 and V is TRBV6-5; 10 bases are a match to TRBD1. The germline CDR1 and CDR2 sequences are MNHEY and SVGAGI. CDR3 size: 14 residues. After removal of 6 bases from V and 5 bases from J, the junction contained 6 bases not matched to a gene. CDR3 protein: CASRPGQGRYGYTF. CDR3 DNA sequence: TGTGCCAGCAGACCGGGACAGGGGAGATATGGCTACACCTTC.

The chain couples TRBV6-1 to TRBJ1-3; perhaps TRBD1 as D (5 bases). V was clipped by 0 bases and J by 0 bases, with 15 bases between them. The CDR3 has 18 residues. CDR1 is MNHNS, CDR2 SASEGT, per germline. CDR3 region: CASSEAQPGGISGNTIYF. The CDR3 coding sequence is TGTGCCAGCAGTGAAGCACAACCGGGGGGTATCTCTGGAAACACCATATATTTT.

The V and J genes are TRBV29-1 and TRBJ2-7, with 10 bases lining up with TRBD2. V was pared by 0 bases and J by 0 bases, with 8 bases of the junction left unmatched. CDR3 length: 17 residues. The germline V gene encodes CDR1 SQVTM and CDR2 ANQGSEA. The CDR3 nucleotides are TGCAGCGTTGAAGAGGCTAGCGGGAGCGAGAGCTCCTACGAGCAGTACTTC. Translation gives CSVEEASGSESSYEQYF.

This clone appeared a single time. The chain couples TRBV5-1 to TRBJ2-2, with D possibly being TRBD2 (6 bases). The germline gives CDR1 SGHRS, CDR2 YFSETQ. The CDR3 runs to 17 residues. Trimming took off 4 bases at V and 3 bases at J, with 19 bases between the two ends. CDR3 DNA sequence: TGCGCCAGCAGCCGGGGGTTTCGGGACTCCCACACCGGGGAGCTGTTTTTT. Translated: CASSRGFRDSHTGELFF.

This clone showed up just once. The chain combines TRBV5-1 with TRBJ2-5, with D perhaps TRBD2 (5 bases). This CDR3 has 14 amino acids. Germline V lookup: CDR1 SGHRS, CDR2 YFSETQ. Trimming pared 1 base from V and 7 bases from J, leaving 14 bases between. The CDR3 sequence is CASSLSLESVTQYF. CDR3 bases: TGCGCCAGCAGCTTGTCACTAGAGTCGGTGACCCAGTACTTC.

V and J are TRBV24-1 and TRBJ2-1; D perhaps matches TRBD2 (6 bases). Trimming took 5 bases from V and 6 from J, leaving 10 bases between them. Germline V CDR1 and CDR2: KGHDR, SFDVKD. CDR3 length: 13 amino acids. The chain's CDR3 is CATSVRGGNEQFF. The CDR3 nucleotides are TGTGCCACCAGTGTGAGGGGAGGCAATGAGCAGTTCTTC.

This chain uses TRBV11-2 with TRBJ2-1; a possible D gene is TRBD2 (5 bases). Trimming left V 2 bases short and J 7 bases short, with 6 bases between. Germline V CDR1 and CDR2: SGHAT, FQNNGV. This CDR3 is built from 12 residues. The CDR3 DNA reads as TGTGCCAGCAGCTTAAAGCGGAATGAGCAGTTCTTC. It yields the protein CASSLKRNEQFF. The entire variable domain, with the rest obtained from reference TRBV11-2 and TRBJ2-1, is as follows: EAGVAQSPRYKIIEKRQSVAFWCNPISGHATLYWYQQILGQGPKLLIQFQNNGVVDDSQLPKDRFSAERLKGVDSTLKIQPAKLEDSAVYLCASSLKRNEQFFGPGTRLTVL.

This chain links TRBV19 with TRBJ2-4; TRBD2 might be the D (6 bases). V lost 3 bases and J lost 3, with 15 bases in between. Germline-derived CDR1 and CDR2 are LNHDA and SQIVND (reference sequence). The CDR3 extends over 16 amino acids. The CDR3, as DNA: TGTGCCAGTAGTATTTTCGGGGGTATAGGCAAAAACATTCAGTACTTC. Residues: CASSIFGGIGKNIQYF.

The chain recombines TRBV7-2 with TRBJ2-1; 12 nucleotides agree with TRBD2. Trimming at V came to 5 bases and at J to 14 bases, leaving 16 bases not matched to a gene. The CDR3 contains 16 residues. Germline V gives CDR1 SGHTA, CDR2 FQGNSA. The CDR3 DNA sequence: TGTGCCAGCAGCCCCGGGGCTAGCGGGAGGGCTTTTAGGGAGTTCTTC. Translation gives CASSPGASGRAFREFF.

The chain employs TRBV10-3 and TRBJ2-7, with 11 bases matching TRBD2. Germline V gene sequence: CDR1 ENHRY, CDR2 SYGVKD. The CDR3 consists of 16 residues. Trimming at V came to 0 bases and at J to 4 bases, leaving 5 bases not matched to a gene. The CDR3 nucleotides read TGTGCCATCAGTGAGTCTGCTAGCGGGGGGCTATACGAGCAGTACTTC. It encodes CAISESASGGLYEQYF.

V and J are TRBV9 and TRBJ2-3, with D maybe TRBD1 (5 bases). CDR3 length: 16 amino acids. The germline V and J ends were trimmed by 0 bases and 2 bases, with 13 bases remaining between them. Germline-derived CDR1 and CDR2 are SGDLS and YYNGEE. The CDR3 bases are TGTGCCAGCAGCGTAGGGCAGCAGGGATCCACAGATACGCAGTATTTT. The encoded protein is CASSVGQQGSTDTQYF.

The gene calls are TRBV12-3 or TRBV12-4 and TRBJ1-1; D gene unclear. Trimming removed 9 bases at V and 2 bases at J, with 13 bases between. CDR3 length: 13 amino acids. CDR3 protein: CASDTGSNTEAFF. DNA for the CDR3: TGTGCCAGTGACACCGGCTCAAACACTGAAGCTTTCTTT.

V and J are TRBV4-3 and TRBJ1-1; a possible D gene is TRBD1 (6 bases). Trimming shortened V by 0 bases and J by 5 bases, and 13 bases separated the two germline ends. This CDR3 is 15 amino acids long. The V gene's germline CDR1 is LGHNA and CDR2 YSLEER. CDR3 in amino acids: CASSQDGEGGTEAFF. The CDR3 coding sequence is TGCGCCAGCAGCCAAGATGGCGAGGGGGGGACTGAAGCTTTCTTT.

This clone was seen at least ten times. This chain connects TRBV19 to TRBJ2-2, with D uncertain. Germline-derived CDR1 and CDR2 are LNHDA and SQIVND (reference sequence). Trimming pared 1 base from V and 0 bases from J, leaving 3 bases between. The CDR3 contains 14 residues. Written as DNA, the CDR3 is TGTGCCAGTAGTATAGGGCCGAACACCGGGGAGCTGTTTTTT. Residues: CASSIGPNTGELFF.

The V and J genes are TRBV5-1 and TRBJ2-7; TRBD2 agrees at 11 bases. The V and J ends lost 3 bases and 0 bases, in that order; junction bases with no gene match: 2. Germline CDR1 and CDR2: SGHRS and YFSETQ. The CDR3 has 15 residues. The CDR3 sequence: CASSYTSGGSYEQYF. CDR3 DNA: TGCGCCAGCAGCTATACTAGCGGGGGCTCCTACGAGCAGTACTTC.

V usage is TRBV7-9 and J usage is TRBJ1-5, with unresolved D. Germline CDR1 and CDR2: SEHNR and FQNEAQ (reference sequence). The CDR3 covers 13 residues. V was shortened by 5 bases and J by 1 base, with 6 bases between the two germline ends. The DNA for the CDR3 is TGTGCCAGCAGCCGGGAGAGCAATCAGCCCCAGCATTTT. Its translation is CASSRESNQPQHF.

The chain couples TRBV9 to TRBJ2-3, with D possibly TRBD2 on 7 matching bases. This CDR3 comprises 22 residues. CDR1 and CDR2 (germline): SGDLS, YYNGEE. V lost 0 bases, J lost 4 bases, and 33 bases lay in between. This CDR3 is CASSVAPTGRGGARERSDTQYF. The CDR3 bases are TGTGCCAGCAGCGTAGCCCCGACGGGGCGAGGGGGGGCCCGGGAGAGGTCAGATACGCAGTATTTT.

DNA for the CDR3: TGCGCCAGCAGCTTGAGCCCCGAAAACACCGGGGAGCTGTTTTTT. Translating gives CASSLSPENTGELFF. The V and J genes are TRBV5-1 and TRBJ2-2; unclear D gene. Germline values: CDR1 SGHRS, CDR2 YFSETQ. Deletions cut 1 base from V and 2 bases from J, with 9 bases between. This CDR3 is built from 15 residues.